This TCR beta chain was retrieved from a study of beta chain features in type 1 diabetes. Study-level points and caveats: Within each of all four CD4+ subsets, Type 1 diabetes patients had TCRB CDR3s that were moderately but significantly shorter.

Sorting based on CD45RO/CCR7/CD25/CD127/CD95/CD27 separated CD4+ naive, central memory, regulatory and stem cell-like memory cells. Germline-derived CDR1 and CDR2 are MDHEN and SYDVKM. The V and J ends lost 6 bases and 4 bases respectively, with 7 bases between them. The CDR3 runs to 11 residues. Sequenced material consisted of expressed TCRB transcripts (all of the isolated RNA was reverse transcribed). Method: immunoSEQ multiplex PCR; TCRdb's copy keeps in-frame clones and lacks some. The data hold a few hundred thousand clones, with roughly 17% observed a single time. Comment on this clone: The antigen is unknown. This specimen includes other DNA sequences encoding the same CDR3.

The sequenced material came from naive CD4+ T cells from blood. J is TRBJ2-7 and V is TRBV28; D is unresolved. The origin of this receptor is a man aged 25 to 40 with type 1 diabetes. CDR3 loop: CASSSQYEQYF. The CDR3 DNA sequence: TGTGCCAGCAGCTCTCAGTACGAGCAGTACTTC.